This entry concerns a single T cell receptor (beta chain). The target antigen is unknown. This sample was taken from a study of shared clonotypes between healthy human individuals. Study outcomes and limitations: The small donor group covered limited genetic and exposure diversity. The researchers took only blood, and tissue repertoires probably look different.

Naive CD8 isolation took CD45RO-negative cells positively selected for CCR7 and excluded terminally differentiated effector memory CD45RA+ cells. Donors were healthy HIV-negative adults without recently reported acute infections or vaccinations. Germline V gene sequence: CDR1 MNHNS, CDR2 SASEGT. V lost 4 bases, J lost 2 bases, and 8 bases lay in between. The CDR3 has 13 residues. Profiling relied on immunoSEQ multiplex PCR, and the TCRdb table lists in-frame clones only, not all of them. Of about 2 million clones listed, approximately 94% were seen once; the top ten hold around 1%. The sample taken for sequencing was naive CD8+ T cells sorted from blood. The chain is built from TRBV6-1 and TRBJ1-1, with a possible D match to TRBD1 (5 bases). This clonotype was obtained from a young man in good health. The CDR3 region is CASSVGLNTEAFF. The CDR3, as DNA: TGTGCCAGCAGTGTGGGACTCAACACTGAAGCTTTCTTT.